This passage covers 15 T cell receptor beta chains from one sample sequenced in a study of CD8+CD57+ T cells in acquired aplastic anemia. TCR beta VDJ and CDR3 profiling used genomic DNA as template. TCRdb reprocessed the reads with MiXCR, giving one entry per CDR3 protein. This sample has about 220,000 distinct CDR3 sequences; approximately 35% occur once, and the top ten carry roughly 1.1%. Material for sequencing was sorted CD4+, CD8+, or CD8+CD57+ T cells (not recorded which) from PBMCs. The receptors shown here come from a human donor in good health, serving as a control.

This rearrangement joins TRBV19 to TRBJ1-1, with D unresolved. Trimming took off 1 base at V and 4 bases at J, with 16 bases between the two ends. From germline, CDR1 is LNHDA and CDR2 SQIVND (reference sequence). The CDR3 is made up of 16 amino acids. The CDR3 region is CASSIAGYRGGTEAFF. The CDR3 DNA reads TGTGCCAGTAGTATAGCCGGATACCGGGGAGGCACTGAAGCTTTCTTT.

This clonotype has just one count. The chain is built from TRBV29-1 and TRBJ2-2; D possibly corresponds to TRBD1 (6 bases). The V gene lost 6 bases and the J gene lost 3 bases, with 11 bases spanning the gap. This CDR3 is built from 13 residues. Germline V gene lookup returns CDR1 SQVTM and CDR2 ANQGSEA. CDR3 in amino acids: CSVRTVDTGELFF. The CDR3 nucleotides are TGCAGCGTCCGGACAGTCGACACCGGGGAGCTGTTTTTT.

The chain employs TRBV19 and TRBJ1-6; TRBD1 aligns across 7 bases. The germline V gene has CDR1 LNHDA and CDR2 SQIVND (reference sequence). The CDR3 length is 15 residues. J lost 7 bases, V lost 2 bases, and 5 bases had no gene match. CDR3 in amino acids: CASSIIGTVNSPLHF. The CDR3, as DNA: TGTGCCAGTAGTATAATCGGGACAGTAAATTCACCCCTCCACTTT. The whole variable domain, remainder taken from reference TRBV19 and TRBJ1-6, is DGGITQSPKYLFRKEGQNVTLSCEQNLNHDAMYWYRQDPGQGLRLIYYSQIVNDFQKGDIAEGYSVSREKKESFPLTVTSAQKNPTAFYLCASSIIGTVNSPLHFGNGTRLTVT.

This clonotype was counted a few times. Germline is not matched at one junction end, which may reflect a read error. The CDR3 nucleotides are TGTGCTTGGAGTGCGGGGCTAGCGGGAGGGATGCAGTTCTTC. Translation: CAWSAGLAGGMQFF. J is TRBJ2-1 and V is TRBV30; 12 nucleotides align to TRBD2. Germline V gene lookup returns CDR1 GTSNPN and CDR2 SVGIG (reference sequence). This CDR3 is 14 amino acids long.

The sample holds many counts of this clonotype. The V gene is TRBV20-1, the J gene TRBJ2-5; 8 bases line up with TRBD2. The CDR3 runs 15 residues. Germline CDR1 and CDR2: DFQATT and SNEGSKA (reference sequence). Germline trimming cut 5 bases from V and 2 bases from J; bases unmatched to any gene: 10. The CDR3 sequence: CSAGTEAGAQETQYF. The CDR3 DNA is TGCAGTGCTGGGACGGAAGCGGGAGCACAAGAGACCCAGTACTTC.

This clonotype was observed a handful of times. This rearrangement joins TRBV5-1 to TRBJ2-7, with TRBD2 matching over 13 bases. Germline CDR1 is SGHRS and CDR2 is YFSETQ. The trim removed 3 bases at V and 3 bases at J, leaving 6 bases unmatched. The CDR3 has 16 amino acids. The chain's CDR3 is CASSWTGTSGVYEQYF. CDR3 coding DNA: TGCGCCAGCAGCTGGACCGGGACTAGCGGGGTCTACGAGCAGTACTTC.

This clonotype showed up just once. The chain couples TRBV6-1 to TRBJ1-2; perhaps TRBD1 as D (6 bases). The CDR3 has 13 amino acids. Germline CDR1 MNHNS, CDR2 SASEGT. V was pared by 6 bases and J by 3 bases, with 11 bases between. The CDR3 region is CASRANRDYGYTF. For the CDR3, the DNA is TGTGCCAGCAGGGCCAACAGGGACTATGGCTACACCTTC.

The count of this clonotype is one. At one end the junction does not follow the germline gene, possibly because of a read error. The chain couples TRBV10-2 to TRBJ1-6; D possibly corresponds to TRBD1 (6 bases). The CDR3 is 14 residues long. Germline CDR1 WSHSY, CDR2 SAAADI. The CDR3 loop is CASSEAGAYSPLHF. CDR3 DNA sequence: TGTGCCAGCAGTGAGGCAGGGGCCTATTCACCCCTCCACTTT.

A note on this clonotype: Given a much more abundant clone one base away, this may be a read error. V usage is TRBV5-1 and J usage is TRBJ1-2; D call uncertain. Deletions cut 0 bases from V and 6 bases from J, with 15 bases between. CDR1 and CDR2 (germline): SGHRS, YFSETQ. The CDR3 consists of 15 residues. In DNA, the CDR3 is TGCGCCAGCAGCTTGGGAGTTGGCCAGGTGAATGGCTACACCTTC. Translating gives CASSLGVGQVNGYTF.

This clonotype appeared many times. The rearrangement joins TRBV7-2 to TRBJ2-3; 9 nucleotides align to TRBD2. V was clipped by 1 base and J by 2 bases; unmatched bases: 7. The germline V gene encodes CDR1 SGHTA and CDR2 FQGNSA. The length of the CDR3 is 17 residues. The chain's CDR3 is CASSLVGSGGYTDTQYF. Here the CDR3 DNA reads TGTGCCAGCAGCTTAGTGGGTAGCGGGGGCTACACAGATACGCAGTATTTT. The entire variable domain, with the rest obtained from reference TRBV7-2 and TRBJ2-3, is as follows: GAGVSQSPSNKVTEKGKDVELRCDPISGHTALYWYRQSLGQGLEFLIYFQGNSAPDKSGLPSDRFSAERTGGSVSTLTIQRTQQEDSAVYLCASSLVGSGGYTDTQYFGPGTRLTVL.

A note on this clonotype: Germline is not matched at one junction end, which may reflect a read error. The gene calls are TRBV6-1 and TRBJ1-2; TRBD1 matches at 7 bases. The CDR3 contains 16 residues. Germline CDR1 MNHNS, CDR2 SASEGT. CDR3 nucleotide sequence: TGTGCCAGCAGTATACGCCGACAGGGTTTACTCGGCGGCTACGCCTTC. It yields the protein CASSIRRQGLLGGYAF.

Notes on this clonotype: The junction does not match germline at one end; this may be a read error. The chain employs TRBV11-2 and TRBJ1-2; the match to TRBD1 covers 7 bases. From germline, CDR1 is SGHAT and CDR2 FQNNGV. This CDR3 contains 15 residues. The CDR3 DNA sequence: TGTGCCAGCAACCATGAGGCGACAGGGTACTCTGGCTACGCCTTC. Translating gives CASNHEATGYSGYAF.

This clonotype was observed a handful of times. V is TRBV7-3 and J is TRBJ1-2; D not resolved. Trimming removed 2 bases from V and 5 bases from J, with 9 bases in between. This CDR3 is 13 amino acids long. CDR1 SGHTA and CDR2 FQGTGA come from the germline V gene. CDR3: CASSLATRYGYTF. The DNA for the CDR3 is TGTGCCAGCAGCTTAGCGACGAGGTATGGCTACACCTTC.

This clonotype was seen ten or more times. The chain carries TRBV24-1 and TRBJ2-1, with TRBD1 matching over 9 bases. V was pared by 1 base and J by 8 bases, with 5 bases of the junction left unmatched. The CDR3 is 15 amino acids. Germline loops: CDR1 KGHDR, CDR2 SFDVKD. The DNA of the CDR3 is TGTGCCACCAGTGATTTTGGGACAGGGAGCCATGAGCAGTTCTTC. Its protein product is CATSDFGTGSHEQFF.

J is TRBJ1-3 and V is TRBV25-1, with D hard to call. Looked up from germline, CDR1 is MGHDK and CDR2 is SYGVNS. The CDR3 has 15 amino acids. V was pared by 5 bases and J by 4 bases, with 15 bases between. In DNA form, the CDR3 reads TGTGCCAGCAGTACCTACTCCGGAGGGGGAAACACCATATATTTT. Translation gives CASSTYSGGGNTIYF.